This T cell receptor (beta chain) is drawn from a study of T cells after yellow fever vaccination. General study points: A weaker secondary response peaked on day 5, the primary on day 15.

From the 5' RACE reads, TCRdb called clonotypes with MiXCR, one entry per CDR3 protein. The sample has roughly 520,000 distinct CDR3 sequences, 20% to 25% seen once; the top ten hold about a sixth. As to this clonotype: Its specificity is unknown.

The receptor's source is a man aged 18 to 29 who received the YFV17D yellow fever vaccine. Sequenced here: PBMCs, sampled roughly 23 days after the first yellow fever vaccination.

The CDR3 DNA follows: TGTGCCACTCGGTGGGGTCCGGGCGGGGGGGCAGATACGCAGTATTTT. Translating it yields CATRWGPGGGADTQYF. This chain uses TRBV12-3 or TRBV12-4 with TRBJ2-3; TRBD2 matches 9 bases. V trimming: 10 bases; J trimming: 4 bases; junction bases outside the gene matches: 15. The CDR3 totals 16 residues.